The following is a T cell receptor beta chain sequence with its context. PCR employed 60 Vbeta and 13 Jbeta primers. The assay was immunoSEQ multiplex PCR, and TCRdb's table has in-frame clones only and misses some. This sample has about 140,000 clones, with 55% to 75% found just once. The CDR3 loop spans 15 amino acids. V lost 0 bases and J lost 6, with 12 bases in between. Germline CDR1 MNHEY, CDR2 SMNVEV (reference sequence). This sample is drawn from a study of cytomegalovirus exposure and HLA in healthy donors. This sequence was found in a man between 50 and 59 years old in good health and CMV-seropositive. V gene TRBV27 combines with J gene TRBJ1-5, with D maybe TRBD1 (5 bases). The sequenced material came from PBMCs. CDR3 sequence reads: CASSLSWQGGQPQHF. The DNA for the CDR3 is TGTGCCAGCAGTTTATCTTGGCAGGGAGGTCAGCCCCAGCATTTT.